This TCR beta chain emerged from a study of spatial heterogeneity in lung cancer. Every TCR cDNA molecule carried a tag that served as a unique molecular identifier. A single record per CDR3 protein comes from TCRdb applying MiXCR to the 5' RACE reads. The data show thousands of distinct CDR3 sequences, 7.5% to 10% seen once. This clonotype has ten or more counts. In a library made to pick up alpha chains, this beta chain is a stray read with a size that means little. Time point meaning: sample taken at primary tumor resection. Whole RNA was taken from tumor, nontumor lung or frozen PBMC; it was then sequenced unsorted. V lost 3 bases, J lost 2 bases, and 13 bases lay in between. Germline V lookup: CDR1 SGHDT, CDR2 YYEEEE. This CDR3 spans 15 amino acids.

This receptor was obtained from a male donor with early-stage non-small cell lung cancer. The rearrangement links TRBV5-6 to TRBJ2-3; possibly TRBD2 for D (5 bases). The sequenced sample was PBMCs, obtained at surgery. In DNA form, the CDR3 reads TGTGCCAGCAGCTCCGACTACCTATACACAGATACGCAGTATTTT. Translated: CASSSDYLYTDTQYF.